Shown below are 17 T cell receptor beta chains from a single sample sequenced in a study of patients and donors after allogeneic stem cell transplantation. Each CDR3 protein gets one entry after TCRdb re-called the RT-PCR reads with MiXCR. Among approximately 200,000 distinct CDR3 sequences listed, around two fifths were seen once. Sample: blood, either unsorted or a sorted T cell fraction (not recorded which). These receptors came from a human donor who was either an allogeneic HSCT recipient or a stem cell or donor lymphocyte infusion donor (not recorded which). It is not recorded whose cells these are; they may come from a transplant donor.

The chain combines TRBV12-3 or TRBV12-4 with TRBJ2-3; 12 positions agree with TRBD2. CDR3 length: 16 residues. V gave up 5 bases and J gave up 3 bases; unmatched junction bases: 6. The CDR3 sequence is CASSPRGLAGTDTQYF. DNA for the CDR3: TGTGCCAGCAGTCCTCGCGGACTAGCGGGAACAGATACGCAGTATTTT.

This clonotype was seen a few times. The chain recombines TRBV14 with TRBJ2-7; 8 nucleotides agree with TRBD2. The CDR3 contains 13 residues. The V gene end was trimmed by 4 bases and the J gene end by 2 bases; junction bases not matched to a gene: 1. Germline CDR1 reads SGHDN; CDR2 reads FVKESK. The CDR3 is CASSLAGTYEQYF. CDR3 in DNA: TGTGCCAGCAGCCTAGCGGGAACCTACGAGCAGTACTTC.

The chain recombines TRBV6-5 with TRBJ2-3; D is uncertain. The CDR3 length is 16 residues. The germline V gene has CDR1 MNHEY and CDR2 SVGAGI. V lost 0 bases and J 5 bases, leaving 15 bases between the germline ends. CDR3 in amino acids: CASSYSMPGVGDTQYF. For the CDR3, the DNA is TGTGCCAGCAGTTACTCGATGCCTGGGGTCGGAGATACGCAGTATTTT.

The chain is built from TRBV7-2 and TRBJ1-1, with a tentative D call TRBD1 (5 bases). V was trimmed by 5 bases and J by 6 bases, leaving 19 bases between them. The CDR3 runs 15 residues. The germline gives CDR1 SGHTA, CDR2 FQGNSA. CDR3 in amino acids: CASSGFGTAGAEAFF. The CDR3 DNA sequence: TGTGCCAGCAGCGGATTCGGGACGGCGGGCGCTGAAGCTTTCTTT.

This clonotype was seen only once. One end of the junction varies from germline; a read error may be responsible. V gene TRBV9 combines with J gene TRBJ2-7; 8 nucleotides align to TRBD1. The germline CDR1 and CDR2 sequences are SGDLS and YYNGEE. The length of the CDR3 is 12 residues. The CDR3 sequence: CASSVGGRGLHF. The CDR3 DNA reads TGTGCCAGCAGCGTAGGAGGCAGGGGGCTGCACTTC.

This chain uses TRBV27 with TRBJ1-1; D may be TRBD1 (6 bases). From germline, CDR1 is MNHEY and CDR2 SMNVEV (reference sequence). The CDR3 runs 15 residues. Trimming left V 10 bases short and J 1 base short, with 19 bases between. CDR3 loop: CATYSGGRGNTEAFF. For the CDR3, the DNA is TGTGCCACCTATTCGGGGGGCAGGGGGAACACTGAAGCTTTCTTT.

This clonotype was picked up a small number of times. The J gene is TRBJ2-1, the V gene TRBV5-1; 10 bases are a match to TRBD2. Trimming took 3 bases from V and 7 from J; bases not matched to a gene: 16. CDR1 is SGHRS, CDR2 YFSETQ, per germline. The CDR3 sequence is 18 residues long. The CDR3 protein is CASSSTRPSGRSLNEQFF. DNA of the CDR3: TGCGCCAGCAGCTCCACACGACCTAGCGGGAGATCTCTAAATGAGCAGTTCTTC.

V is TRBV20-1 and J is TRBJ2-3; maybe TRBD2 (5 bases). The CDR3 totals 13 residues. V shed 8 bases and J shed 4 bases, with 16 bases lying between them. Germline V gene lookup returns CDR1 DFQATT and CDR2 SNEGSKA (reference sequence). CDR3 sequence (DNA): TGCAGTCTACTAGGCAGCAGAGCAGATACGCAGTATTTT. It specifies CSLLGSRADTQYF.

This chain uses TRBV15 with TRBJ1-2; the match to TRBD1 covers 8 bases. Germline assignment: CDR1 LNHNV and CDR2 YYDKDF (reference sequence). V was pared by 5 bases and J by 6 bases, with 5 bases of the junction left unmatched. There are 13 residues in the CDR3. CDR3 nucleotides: TGTGCCACCAGCGTGGACAGGGAGAATGGCTACACCTTC. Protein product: CATSVDRENGYTF.

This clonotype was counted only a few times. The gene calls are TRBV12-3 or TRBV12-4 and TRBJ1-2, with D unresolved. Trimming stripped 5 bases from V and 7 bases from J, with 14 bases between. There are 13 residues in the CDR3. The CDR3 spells CASSRFVQTGYTF. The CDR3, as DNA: TGTGCCAGCAGTCGTTTCGTTCAAACTGGCTACACCTTC.

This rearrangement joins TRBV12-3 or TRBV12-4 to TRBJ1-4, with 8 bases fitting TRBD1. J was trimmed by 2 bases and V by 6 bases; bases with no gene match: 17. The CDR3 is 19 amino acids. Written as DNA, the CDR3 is TGTGCCAGCAGGCCTGGTCCCGGGAACAGGGGGTGGACTAATGAAAAACTGTTTTTT. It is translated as CASRPGPGNRGWTNEKLFF.

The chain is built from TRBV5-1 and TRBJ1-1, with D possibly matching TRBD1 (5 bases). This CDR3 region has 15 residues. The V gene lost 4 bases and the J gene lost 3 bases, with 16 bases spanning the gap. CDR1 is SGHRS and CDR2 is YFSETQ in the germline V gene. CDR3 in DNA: TGCGCCAGCAGCCCAAACTCAGGGTTGGACACTGAAGCTTTCTTT. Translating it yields CASSPNSGLDTEAFF.

CDR3: CASSLPAFLAGGSNEQFF. The CDR3 DNA is TGCGCCAGCAGCCTCCCAGCCTTCCTAGCGGGAGGATCGAATGAGCAGTTCTTC. The chain couples TRBV4-3 to TRBJ2-1; 11 bases are shared with TRBD2. Trimming cost V 4 bases and J 7 bases; bases outside gene matches: 15. CDR3 length equals 18 residues. Germline V lookup: CDR1 LGHNA, CDR2 YSLEER.

As DNA, the CDR3 is TGCAGTGCTAGAGGACAGGGTGCAGATACGCAGTATTTT. It specifies CSARGQGADTQYF. The rearrangement links TRBV20-1 to TRBJ2-3; 7 bases are shared with TRBD1. Trimming removed 1 base from V and 4 bases from J; junction bases left unmatched: 2. Germline loops: CDR1 DFQATT, CDR2 SNEGSKA (reference sequence). This CDR3 contains 13 residues.

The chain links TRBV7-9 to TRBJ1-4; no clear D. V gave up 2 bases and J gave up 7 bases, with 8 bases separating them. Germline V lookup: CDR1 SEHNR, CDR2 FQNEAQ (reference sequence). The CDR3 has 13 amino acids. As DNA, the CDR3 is TGTGCCAGCAGCTTATTAGCGGTTGAAAAACTGTTTTTT. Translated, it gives CASSLLAVEKLFF.

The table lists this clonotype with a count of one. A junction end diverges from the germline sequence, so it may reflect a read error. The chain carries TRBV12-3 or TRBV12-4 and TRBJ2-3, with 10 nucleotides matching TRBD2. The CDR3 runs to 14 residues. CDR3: CASSSGLAADTQYF. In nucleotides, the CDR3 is TGTGCCAGCAGTTCCGGACTAGCGGCAGATACGCAGTATTTC.

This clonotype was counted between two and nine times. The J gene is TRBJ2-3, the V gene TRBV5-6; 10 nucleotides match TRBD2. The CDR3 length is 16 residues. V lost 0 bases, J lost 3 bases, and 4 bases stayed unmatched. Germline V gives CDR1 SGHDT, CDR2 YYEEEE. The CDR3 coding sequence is TGTGCCAGCAGCTTGGCAGCGGGAGGGCCGACAGATACGCAGTATTTT. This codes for CASSLAAGGPTDTQYF. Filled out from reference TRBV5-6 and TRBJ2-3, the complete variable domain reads DAGVTQSPTHLIKTRGQQVTLRCSPKSGHDTVSWYQQALGQGPQFIFQYYEEEERQRGNFPDRFSGHQFPNYSSELNVNALLLGDSALYLCASSLAAGGPTDTQYFGPGTRLTVL.